This T cell receptor (beta chain) was captured in a study of T cell clonotyping in hematopoietic cell transplantation. Study-wide background: Pretransplant recipient samples were taken after cytoreduction.

Assay: immunoSEQ multiplex PCR; the TCRdb copy retains only in-frame clones and omits some. The sample has tens of thousands of clones, 90% to 96% seen once. The time point denotes: recipient sample about 28 days before transplant, after cytoreduction. Per germline, CDR1 MDHEN and CDR2 SYDVKM. V lost 6 bases and J 1 base, leaving 15 bases between the germline ends. The CDR3 extends over 15 amino acids. The chain joins TRBV28 to TRBJ1-1; the D is unclear. The sequencing used peripheral blood mononuclear cells, collected before stem cell transplant. This clonotype was obtained from a woman in her 50s with acute myeloid leukemia. Some clones in this sample may be carry-over from other donors' samples. In DNA form, the CDR3 reads TGTGCCAGCAGGGCCCTCCCGCCCTGGAACACTGAAGCTTTCTTT. Translated: CASRALPPWNTEAFF.